The 23 T cell receptor beta chains below all came from one sample that was sequenced in a study of cytomegalovirus exposure and HLA in healthy donors. The study ran its PCR with 60 Vbeta and 13 Jbeta primers. TCRdb keeps only in-frame clones here, not all; method: immunoSEQ multiplex PCR. The table lists about 170,000 clones, more than 70% of them singletons, with about 4.4% in the top ten. The sample consisted of PBMCs. The receptors were sampled from a woman between 45 and 60 years old in good health and CMV-seropositive.

The rearrangement uses TRBV4-2 and TRBJ2-5; D gene uncertain. The CDR3 runs to 13 residues. Looked up from germline, CDR1 is LGHNA and CDR2 is YNFKEQ. V lost 4 bases, J lost 5 bases, and 11 bases lay in between. The CDR3 nucleotides read TGTGCCAGCAGCCCCGACTGGTGGGAGACCCAGTACTTC. This encodes CASSPDWWETQYF.

The chain employs TRBV29-1 and TRBJ2-2, with 8 positions matching TRBD2. The germline V gene has CDR1 SQVTM and CDR2 ANQGSEA. The CDR3 sequence is 16 residues long. V lost 5 bases to trimming and J lost 0 bases; unmatched junction nucleotides: 8. The CDR3 here is CSVTPPSGPNTGELFF. CDR3 coding DNA: TGCAGCGTTACCCCCCCTAGCGGGCCGAACACCGGGGAGCTGTTTTTT.

The V gene is TRBV7-8, the J gene TRBJ1-4; D is possibly TRBD1 (6 bases). The CDR3 length is 15 residues. The germline V gene encodes CDR1 SGHVS and CDR2 FQNEAQ. V was trimmed by 5 bases and J by 2 bases, leaving 12 bases between them. The CDR3 sequence: CASSPHRVTNEKLFF. The DNA of the CDR3 is TGTGCCAGCAGCCCCCACAGGGTTACTAATGAAAAACTGTTTTTT.

The chain is built from TRBV6-4 and TRBJ2-7; 9 bases map to TRBD2. Germline loops: CDR1 MRHNA, CDR2 SNTAGT. The V and J ends lost 6 bases and 5 bases, in that order; junction bases with no gene match: 17. The CDR3 runs to 17 residues. The CDR3 is CASRKRSLSGRINEQYF. CDR3 bases: TGTGCCAGCAGGAAGAGGTCCCTTAGCGGGAGAATCAACGAGCAGTACTTC.

V usage is TRBV2 and J usage is TRBJ1-2, with D perhaps TRBD1 (5 bases). Germline CDR1 SNHLY, CDR2 FYNNEI. This CDR3 has 14 amino acids. Trimming stripped 7 bases from V and 4 bases from J, with 16 bases between. The CDR3 DNA reads TGTGCCAGCATTACGAACACAGGCCTCTATGGCTACACCTTC. Protein sequence: CASITNTGLYGYTF.

This rearrangement joins TRBV5-1 to TRBJ2-1; 8 bases are shared with TRBD2. The CDR3 is 13 amino acids. The V segment lost 6 bases and the J segment 9 bases; nucleotides outside the gene matches: 8. Germline loops: CDR1 SGHRS, CDR2 YFSETQ. In DNA, the CDR3 is TGCGCCAGCACCGACGGGGGGGCAAGTGAGCAGTTCTTC. It encodes CASTDGGASEQFF. Full variable domain (missing parts from reference TRBV5-1 and TRBJ2-1): KAGVTQTPRYLIKTRGQQVTLSCSPISGHRSVSWYQQTPGQGLQFLFEYFSETQRNKGNFPGRFSGRQFSNSRSEMNVSTLELGDSALYLCASTDGGASEQFFGPGTRLTVL.

The rearrangement links TRBV6-1 to TRBJ1-2; TRBD1 agrees at 8 bases. Looked up from germline, CDR1 is MNHNS and CDR2 is SASEGT. With V trimmed by 4 bases and J by 8 bases, 12 bases remained unmatched. CDR3 length: 15 residues. CDR3 loop: CASSAEGQAGLGYTF. CDR3 sequence (DNA): TGTGCCAGCAGTGCGGAGGGACAGGCCGGACTGGGCTACACCTTC.

The rearrangement links TRBV6-1 to TRBJ1-5, with 8 bases that match TRBD1. Germline lookup yields CDR1 MNHNS and CDR2 SASEGT. V was pared by 6 bases and J by 6 bases, with 7 bases of the junction left unmatched. CDR3 length equals 14 residues. The CDR3 bases are TGTGCCAGCAGCGTGGACAGGGCCCGTCAGCCCCAGCATTTT. The encoded protein is CASSVDRARQPQHF.

This chain links TRBV18 with TRBJ1-1; D is perhaps TRBD1 (5 bases). With 3 bases removed from V and 2 bases from J, the gap between germline ends came to 7 bases. CDR1 and CDR2 from the germline V gene are KGHSH and LQKENI. This CDR3 is 13 amino acids long. The CDR3 DNA sequence: TGTGCCAGCTCACCGCAGGGTAACACTGAAGCTTTCTTT. Translation: CASSPQGNTEAFF.

The J gene is TRBJ1-2, the V gene TRBV14; D may be TRBD1 (5 bases). V lost 6 bases and J 4 bases, leaving 12 bases between the germline ends. CDR1 SGHDN and CDR2 FVKESK come from the germline V gene. The CDR3 consists of 13 residues. Here the CDR3 reads CASRLRVGYGYTF. In DNA, the CDR3 is TGTGCCAGCAGACTCAGGGTGGGCTATGGCTACACCTTC.

This chain joins TRBV29-1 and TRBJ2-3; possibly TRBD2 for D (6 bases). V shed 8 bases and J shed 6 bases, with 12 bases lying between them. The CDR3 covers 11 residues. The germline V gene has CDR1 SQVTM and CDR2 ANQGSEA. CDR3 in DNA: TGCAGCTTCAAGCGGGTGGATACGCAGTATTTT. It codes for CSFKRVDTQYF.

The CDR3 DNA sequence: TGTGCCAGCAGCGCGTACAGGGGTACGGCAGATACGCAGTATTTT. Residues: CASSAYRGTADTQYF. J is TRBJ2-3 and V is TRBV28; 7 bases line up with TRBD1. This CDR3 is 15 amino acids long. V shed 6 bases, J shed 4 bases, and the junction held 10 bases outside the gene matches. Germline V gives CDR1 MDHEN, CDR2 SYDVKM.

This clone has only a few counts. The chain joins TRBV5-1 to TRBJ2-7; D gene unclear. Trimming cost V 0 bases and J 0 bases, with 4 bases left between them. Germline lookup yields CDR1 SGHRS and CDR2 YFSETQ. This CDR3 is built from 13 residues. This chain's CDR3 is CASSLGYSYEQYF. The CDR3, as DNA: TGCGCCAGCAGCTTGGGCTACTCCTACGAGCAGTACTTC.

V is TRBV5-8 and J is TRBJ2-7; TRBD1 aligns across 8 bases. Germline V lookup: CDR1 SGHTS, CDR2 YDEGEE. The CDR3 has 16 amino acids. V lost 2 bases and J lost 12; bases outside the gene matches: 19. CDR3 region: CASSFRQGPSRAPGYF. The DNA for the CDR3 is TGTGCCAGCAGCTTCAGACAGGGGCCGTCCCGGGCCCCCGGGTACTTC.

CDR3 DNA: TGTGCCAGCTCGGGACAGACCCAAGAGACCCAGTACTTC. This translates into CASSGQTQETQYF. The chain joins TRBV19 to TRBJ2-5; 7 nucleotides align to TRBD1. Germline CDR1 LNHDA, CDR2 SQIVND (reference sequence). V lost 9 bases, J lost 1 base, and 5 bases stayed unmatched. This CDR3 comprises 13 residues.

The rearrangement joins TRBV18 to TRBJ1-1; TRBD1 matches 8 bases. The V segment lost 2 bases and the J segment 3 bases; nucleotides outside the gene matches: 2. The CDR3 length is 14 residues. Germline V gene lookup returns CDR1 KGHSH and CDR2 LQKENI. The CDR3 protein is CASSPSGGHTEAFF. Here the CDR3 DNA reads TGTGCCAGCTCACCATCAGGGGGCCACACTGAAGCTTTCTTT.

V gene TRBV6-6 combines with J gene TRBJ2-3; D remains unclear. Trimming shortened V by 7 bases and J by 5 bases, and 13 bases separated the two germline ends. Germline V CDR1 and CDR2: MNHNY, SVGAGI (reference sequence). The CDR3 loop spans 13 amino acids. As DNA, the CDR3 is TGTGCCAGCACTATTGGGCCAGGAGATACGCAGTATTTT. It encodes CASTIGPGDTQYF.

CDR3 amino acids: CASSPGGRVTDTQYF. The CDR3 nucleotides are TGTGCCAGCAGTCCAGGCGGCAGGGTCACAGATACGCAGTATTTT. The chain carries TRBV28 and TRBJ2-3, with a tentative D call TRBD1 (5 bases). V lost 5 bases, J lost 2 bases, and 14 bases lay in between. The CDR3 is 15 residues long. Germline V CDR1 and CDR2: MDHEN, SYDVKM.

The chain recombines TRBV5-1 with TRBJ1-3; 7 bases agree with TRBD1. Germline V gene data show CDR1 as SGHRS and CDR2 as YFSETQ. This CDR3 has 16 amino acids. V lost 2 bases to trimming and J lost 0 bases; unmatched junction nucleotides: 5. In DNA, the CDR3 is TGCGCCAGCAGCTTAGGAGGGGGCGGCTCTGGAAACACCATATATTTT. Its protein product is CASSLGGGGSGNTIYF.

This chain joins TRBV20-1 and TRBJ2-5; D remains unclear. The length of the CDR3 is 10 residues. Looked up from germline, CDR1 is DFQATT and CDR2 is SNEGSKA (reference sequence). CDR3 loop: CSLRSETQYF. The CDR3 nucleotides are TGCAGCCTACGATCGGAGACCCAGTACTTC.

With regard to this clone: A read error may produce the germline difference seen at one junction end. Here the CDR3 DNA reads TGCAGCGCTGAAGTGGTGCCGAGAGCCTATGGCTACACCTTC. Encoded protein: CSAEVVPRAYGYTF. The rearrangement uses TRBV29-1 and TRBJ1-2; D is ambiguous. The CDR3 runs 14 residues. Per germline, CDR1 SQVTM and CDR2 ANQGSEA.

The chain employs TRBV5-8 and TRBJ2-5; weak D call: TRBD2 (6 bases). The J call may be in error: the DNA end matches TRBJ2-7 better. This CDR3 spans 13 amino acids. Germline V gives CDR1 SGHTS, CDR2 YDEGEE. CDR3 residues: CASSFRGAYEQYF. The CDR3 bases are TGTGCCAGCAGCTTTCGCGGGGCGTACGAGCAGTACTTC.

This chain links TRBV9 with TRBJ1-4; TRBD1 matches at 9 bases. Germline values: CDR1 SGDLS, CDR2 YYNGEE. V shed 3 bases and J 7 bases; nucleotides not matched to a gene: 7. CDR3 size: 15 residues. The chain's CDR3 is CASSARTGESEKLFF. The DNA of the CDR3 is TGTGCCAGCAGCGCACGGACAGGGGAAAGTGAAAAACTGTTTTTT. The variable domain in full, with the rest retrieved from reference TRBV9 and TRBJ1-4, is DSGVTQTPKHLITATGQRVTLRCSPRSGDLSVYWYQQSLDQGLQFLIQYYNGEERAKGNILERFSAQQFPDLHSELNLSSLELGDSALYFCASSARTGESEKLFFGSGTQLSVL.